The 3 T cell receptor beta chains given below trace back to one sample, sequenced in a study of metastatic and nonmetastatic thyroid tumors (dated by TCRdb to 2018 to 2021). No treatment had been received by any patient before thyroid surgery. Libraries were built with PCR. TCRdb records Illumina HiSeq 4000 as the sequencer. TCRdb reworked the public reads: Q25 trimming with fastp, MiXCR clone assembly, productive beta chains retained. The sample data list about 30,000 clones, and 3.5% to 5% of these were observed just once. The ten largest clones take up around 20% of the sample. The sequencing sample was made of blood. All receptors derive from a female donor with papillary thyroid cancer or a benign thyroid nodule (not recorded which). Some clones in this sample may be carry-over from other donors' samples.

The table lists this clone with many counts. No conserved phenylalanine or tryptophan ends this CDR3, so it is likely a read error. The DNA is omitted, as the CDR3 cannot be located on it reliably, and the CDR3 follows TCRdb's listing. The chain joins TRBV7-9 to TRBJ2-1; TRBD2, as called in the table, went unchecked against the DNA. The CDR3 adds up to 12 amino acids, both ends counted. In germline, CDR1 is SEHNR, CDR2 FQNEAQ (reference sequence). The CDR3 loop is CASSLQREGLYI.

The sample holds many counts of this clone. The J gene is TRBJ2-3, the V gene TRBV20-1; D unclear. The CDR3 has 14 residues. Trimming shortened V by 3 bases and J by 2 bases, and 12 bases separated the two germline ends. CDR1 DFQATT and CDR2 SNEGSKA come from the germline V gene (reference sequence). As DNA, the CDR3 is TGCAGTGCTAGGTTGGCTATAACCACAGATACGCAGTATTTT. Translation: CSARLAITTDTQYF.

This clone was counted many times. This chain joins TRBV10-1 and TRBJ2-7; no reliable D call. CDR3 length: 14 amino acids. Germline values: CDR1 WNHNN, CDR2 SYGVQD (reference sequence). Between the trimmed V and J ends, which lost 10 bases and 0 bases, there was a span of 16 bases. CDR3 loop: CAIRNLESSYEQYF. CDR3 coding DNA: TGCGCCATCAGGAATTTGGAGAGCTCCTACGAGCAGTACTTC.